Each of the 29 T cell receptor beta chains below was sequenced from the same sample in a study of T cells after posttransplantation cyclophosphamide. Repertoires were generated with immunoSEQ multiplex PCR, while TCRdb's copy carries only in-frame clones and drops some. The sample gives approximately 26,000 clones, none seen only once, and the top ten clones hold less than 5.5%. Sequences were obtained from PBMCs. The source is a woman aged 50 to 60 in good health, CMV-negative, and a related stem cell transplant donor.

This clone was detected only a few times. The J gene is TRBJ1-2, the V gene TRBV6-1; 8 bases line up with TRBD1. The CDR3 totals 13 residues. Trimming removed 6 bases from V and 8 bases from J; junction bases left unmatched: 8. CDR1 MNHNS and CDR2 SASEGT come from the germline V gene. DNA for the CDR3: TGTGCCAGCAGCCCCGGACAGGGCGGGGGCTACACCTTC. Translating gives CASSPGQGGGYTF.

This clone was detected many times. The CDR3 region has the DNA TGTGCCAGCAGCTTAGTAGTGGCCCCCGGGAATACGCAGTATTTT. It codes for CASSLVVAPGNTQYF. The chain recombines TRBV7-2 with TRBJ2-3, with D perhaps matching TRBD2 (5 bases). In germline, CDR1 is SGHTA, CDR2 FQGNSA. The V and J ends lost 1 base and 7 bases respectively, with 15 bases between them. This CDR3 contains 15 residues.

This clone was found many times. This CDR3 is also generated by other DNA sequences in the sample. The rearrangement links TRBV5-1 to TRBJ1-1, with D tentatively TRBD1 (5 bases). The CDR3 covers 13 residues. Germline loops: CDR1 SGHRS, CDR2 YFSETQ. Trimming left V 3 bases short and J 4 bases short, with 10 bases between. CDR3 in DNA: TGCGCCAGCAGCTCTGCAGGGTTCACTGAAGCTTTCTTT. This gives the protein CASSSAGFTEAFF.

The sample holds many counts of this clone. The chain combines TRBV29-1 with TRBJ2-3; 7 bases are shared with TRBD1. With 4 bases clipped from V and 2 bases from J, the junction kept 3 bases outside the gene matches. The CDR3 sequence is 13 residues long. CDR1 is SQVTM and CDR2 is ANQGSEA in the germline V gene. In nucleotides, the CDR3 is TGCAGCGTTGCTGGGACAGTCACAGATACGCAGTATTTT. Translating gives CSVAGTVTDTQYF.

This clone was counted at least ten times. The genes are TRBV6-5 and TRBJ2-2, with D possibly matching TRBD2 (6 bases). The CDR3 sequence is 15 residues long. Germline lookup yields CDR1 MNHEY and CDR2 SVGAGI. Trimming took 5 bases from V and 3 from J, leaving 13 bases between them. The CDR3 nucleotides read TGTGCCAGCAGTCCGGGGGACCGGGACACCGGGGAGCTGTTTTTT. It yields the protein CASSPGDRDTGELFF.

This clone was detected ten times or more. The genes are TRBV7-6 and TRBJ1-1; D not certain. Germline V gives CDR1 SGHVS, CDR2 FNYEAQ. Trimming took 2 bases from V and 1 from J, leaving 8 bases between them. There are 14 residues in the CDR3. CDR3 loop: CASSLKHANTEAFF. The CDR3 nucleotides read TGTGCCAGCAGCTTAAAACACGCGAACACTGAAGCTTTCTTT. Combining the CDR3 with reference TRBV7-6 and TRBJ1-1 gives the whole variable domain GAGVSQSPRYKVTKRGQDVALRCDPISGHVSLYWYRQALGQGPEFLTYFNYEAQQDKSGLPNDRFSAERPEGSISTLTIQRTEQRDSAMYRCASSLKHANTEAFFGQGTRLTVV.

This clone was observed a handful of times. A clone one base away is much larger, so this may be a read error. The rearrangement links TRBV6-5 to TRBJ1-1; 7 nucleotides agree with TRBD1. The CDR3 is 14 amino acids. Germline CDR1 reads MNHEY; CDR2 reads SVGAGI. V trimming: 6 bases; J trimming: 0 bases; junction bases outside the gene matches: 4. The DNA for the CDR3 is TGTGCCAGCAGAAGACAGGGTTTGAACACTGAAGCTTTCTTT. Translated, it gives CASRRQGLNTEAFF.

In this sample, this clone turned up many times. This chain links TRBV6-5 with TRBJ1-6; 9 bases fit TRBD1. This CDR3 comprises 15 residues. Trimming at V came to 5 bases and at J to 6 bases, leaving 5 bases not matched to a gene. CDR1 is MNHEY, CDR2 SVGAGI, per germline. The chain's CDR3 is CASSNGQGRNSPLHF. In DNA, the CDR3 is TGTGCCAGCAGTAACGGACAGGGGCGTAATTCACCCCTCCACTTT.

This clone was seen more than once but under ten times. The V and J genes are TRBV23-1 and TRBJ1-5, with D possibly TRBD1 on 5 matching bases. TRBV23-1 is an ORF, with its function uncertain. The CDR3 sequence is 19 residues long. V was pared by 4 bases and J by 2 bases, with 24 bases between. The CDR3 nucleotides read TGCGCCAGCAGTCTACACAAACCCAATTGGGGGGTGGGCAATCAGCCCCAGCATTTT. It translates to CASSLHKPNWGVGNQPQHF.

In its sample, this clone was seen many times. V usage is TRBV5-6 and J usage is TRBJ2-7; the D is unclear. The length of the CDR3 is 11 residues. Germline V gene lookup returns CDR1 SGHDT and CDR2 YYEEEE. The V end lost 0 bases, the J end lost 7 bases, and 5 bases lay between the germline ends. The CDR3 DNA sequence: TGTGCCAGCAGCTTGGCCCAAGAGCAGTACTTC. It is translated as CASSLAQEQYF.

This clone was observed at least ten times. The CDR3 loop is CASSQRGANPEQFF. As DNA, the CDR3 is TGTGCCAGCAGCCAACGGGGGGCGAATCCCGAGCAGTTCTTC. The rearrangement links TRBV14 to TRBJ2-1; a weak D match, TRBD2 (7 bases). Trimming left V 2 bases short and J 10 bases short, with 15 bases between. In germline, CDR1 is SGHDN, CDR2 FVKESK. The CDR3 covers 14 residues.

Ten or more counts support this clone. The chain uses TRBV14 and TRBJ2-1; 9 bases line up with TRBD2. Germline-derived CDR1 and CDR2 are SGHDN and FVKESK. CDR3 length: 14 amino acids. With V trimmed by 4 bases and J by 13 bases, 11 bases remained unmatched. CDR3 region: CASSPYIGTSSQFF. As DNA, the CDR3 is TGTGCCAGCAGCCCATACATTGGGACTAGCAGCCAGTTCTTC.

This clone has just a few counts. Compared with germline, one end of the junction differs, possibly owing to a read error. The chain is built from TRBV6-4 and TRBJ2-1; maybe TRBD1 (6 bases). This CDR3 has 14 amino acids. Germline lookup yields CDR1 MRHNA and CDR2 SNTAGT. The CDR3 reads CASSEQGSHNEQFF. CDR3 DNA: TGTGCCAGCAGTGAACAGGGCTCCCACAATGAGCAGTTCTTC.

Many counts were recorded for this clone. This chain connects TRBV27 to TRBJ2-3, with 8 bases lining up with TRBD1. Germline-derived CDR1 and CDR2 are MNHEY and SMNVEV (reference sequence). This CDR3 is 13 amino acids long. Trimming took 2 bases from V and 10 from J; bases not matched to a gene: 5. The CDR3 sequence: CASSLTGQGAQYF. The CDR3 DNA sequence: TGTGCCAGCAGTTTAACCGGACAGGGCGCGCAGTATTTT.

This clone showed up many times. The V gene is TRBV4-2, the J gene TRBJ2-1, with 11 bases matching TRBD2. CDR1 and CDR2 from the germline V gene are LGHNA and YNFKEQ. V lost 1 base and J lost 9; bases outside the gene matches: 11. The CDR3 is made up of 17 amino acids. The chain's CDR3 is CASSQVSSGRSGSEQFF. In DNA form, the CDR3 reads TGTGCCAGCAGCCAAGTTTCTAGCGGGAGGTCCGGATCTGAGCAGTTCTTC.

This clone has at least ten counts. The V and J genes are TRBV7-3 and TRBJ2-2; a weak D match, TRBD1 (5 bases). The V end was cut by 5 bases, the J end by 2 bases, with 15 bases between. Germline CDR1 is SGHTA and CDR2 is FQGTGA. There are 16 residues in the CDR3. CDR3 DNA: TGTGCCAGCAGCACACAACAGGTTTCCAACACCGGGGAGCTGTTTTTT. It encodes CASSTQQVSNTGELFF.

This clone was found many times. The chain has TRBV5-4 and TRBJ2-7, with a tentative D call TRBD1 (5 bases). Trimming took off 2 bases at V and 5 bases at J, with 8 bases between the two ends. This CDR3 has 12 residues. Germline-derived CDR1 and CDR2 are SGHNT and YYREEE (reference sequence). The CDR3 coding sequence is TGTGCCAGCAGCTTTGGACACAACGAGCAGTACTTC. It codes for CASSFGHNEQYF. Full variable domain (rest looked up from reference TRBV5-4 and TRBJ2-7): ETGVTQSPTHLIKTRGQQVTLRCSSQSGHNTVSWYQQALGQGPQFIFQYYREEENGRGNFPPRFSGLQFPNYSSELNVNALELDDSALYLCASSFGHNEQYFGPGTRLTVT.

In its sample, this clone was seen many times. The V gene is TRBV10-3, the J gene TRBJ1-1; D is perhaps TRBD1 (6 bases). Looked up from germline, CDR1 is ENHRY and CDR2 is SYGVKD. The CDR3 spans 14 residues. V lost 2 bases, J lost 4 bases, and 11 bases lay in between. The CDR3 sequence: CAISERGGGTEAFF. The CDR3 DNA reads TGTGCCATCAGTGAGCGAGGGGGTGGCACTGAAGCTTTCTTT.

This clone showed up many times. The V call is TRBV2, the J call TRBJ2-7, with TRBD2 matching over 11 bases. Trimming cost V 9 bases and J 6 bases; bases outside gene matches: 10. CDR3 size: 14 residues. CDR1 is SNHLY and CDR2 is FYNNEI in the germline V gene. CDR3 nucleotide sequence: TGTGCCAGGGGCCCGATACTAGCGGGAGTCGAGCAGTACTTC. It codes for CARGPILAGVEQYF. The full variable domain, completed using reference TRBV2 and TRBJ2-7, is EPEVTQTPSHQVTQMGQEVILRCVPISNHLYFYWYRQILGQKVEFLVSFYNNEISEKSEIFDDQFSVERPDGSNFTLKIRSTKLEDSAMYFCARGPILAGVEQYFGPGTRLTVT.

This clone has at least ten counts. This sequence joins TRBV15 and TRBJ2-7, with 11 bases lining up with TRBD2. Germline loops: CDR1 LNHNV, CDR2 YYDKDF (reference sequence). V trimming: 6 bases; J trimming: 0 bases; junction bases outside the gene matches: 13. The CDR3 length is 18 residues. The CDR3: CATRRQGIAGGDSYEQYF. For the CDR3, the DNA is TGTGCCACCAGGAGACAGGGTATAGCGGGAGGGGACTCCTACGAGCAGTACTTC.

This clone was seen ten or more times. This chain uses TRBV28 with TRBJ2-5; 10 positions agree with TRBD2. Germline loops: CDR1 MDHEN, CDR2 SYDVKM. This CDR3 has 15 amino acids. V trimming: 3 bases; J trimming: 2 bases; junction bases outside the gene matches: 3. As DNA, the CDR3 is TGTGCCAGCAGTTTTGCGACTAGCGGGCAAGAGACCCAGTACTTC. Translated: CASSFATSGQETQYF.

There are many counts of this clone. The chain couples TRBV6-5 to TRBJ2-7, with D perhaps TRBD1 (6 bases). The CDR3 is 15 amino acids. Germline V gene lookup returns CDR1 MNHEY and CDR2 SVGAGI. Trimming pared 2 bases from V and 5 bases from J, leaving 16 bases between. The chain's CDR3 is CASSYGAGAAHEQYF. The CDR3 DNA sequence: TGTGCCAGCAGTTACGGGGCAGGGGCGGCCCACGAGCAGTACTTC.

There are many counts of this clone. This sequence joins TRBV19 and TRBJ1-1, with a possible D match to TRBD1 (6 bases). CDR1 and CDR2 (germline): LNHDA, SQIVND (reference sequence). The CDR3 is 14 amino acids. Trimming removed 7 bases from V and 0 bases from J, with 12 bases in between. The CDR3 nucleotides are TGTGCCAGTATCCAGACAGGAATGAACACTGAAGCTTTCTTT. It specifies CASIQTGMNTEAFF.

This clone was observed many times. The V call is TRBV5-5, the J call TRBJ1-2, with 7 bases aligning to TRBD1. Germline CDR1 reads SGHKS; CDR2 reads YYEKEE (reference sequence). The V gene end was trimmed by 3 bases and the J gene end by 3 bases; junction bases not matched to a gene: 11. This CDR3 has 16 residues. The CDR3 loop is CASSSRRQGYDYGYTF. The CDR3 nucleotides are TGTGCCAGCAGCTCTAGACGACAGGGATATGACTATGGCTACACCTTC.

This clone was counted at least ten times. This rearrangement joins TRBV7-2 to TRBJ1-1; 9 nucleotides align to TRBD1. The J segment lost 1 base and the V segment lost 3 bases, leaving 6 bases of the junction unmatched. The CDR3 sequence is 16 residues long. Germline CDR1 and CDR2: SGHTA and FQGNSA. The CDR3 DNA is TGTGCCAGCAGCTTTATACGGGGACAGGGGAACACTGAAGCTTTCTTT. It codes for CASSFIRGQGNTEAFF.

This clone was seen many times. This chain links TRBV27 with TRBJ2-7, with D maybe TRBD1 (5 bases). Per germline, CDR1 MNHEY and CDR2 SMNVEV (reference sequence). This CDR3 is 15 amino acids long. V was shortened by 2 bases and J by 0 bases, with 11 bases between the two germline ends. DNA of the CDR3: TGTGCCAGCAGTTTAGCCAGGGTCCCCTCCTACGAGCAGTACTTC. The encoded protein is CASSLARVPSYEQYF.

This clone was counted many times. The genes are TRBV9 and TRBJ1-2; D is possibly TRBD1 (6 bases). The germline V gene encodes CDR1 SGDLS and CDR2 YYNGEE. Trimming took 3 bases from V and 8 from J, leaving 20 bases between them. CDR3 length: 15 amino acids. The chain's CDR3 is CASSERGRGVSGYTF. The CDR3 nucleotides read TGTGCCAGCAGCGAGAGGGGGAGAGGGGTTTCCGGCTACACCTTC.

The table lists this clone with many counts. V gene TRBV2 combines with J gene TRBJ1-2, with 8 nucleotides matching TRBD1. After removal of 5 bases from V and 5 bases from J, the junction contained 4 bases not matched to a gene. The CDR3 runs 13 residues. The germline CDR1 and CDR2 sequences are SNHLY and FYNNEI. The CDR3 DNA sequence: TGTGCCAGCAGTCAGGGGGCTCAATATGGCTACACCTTC. The encoded protein is CASSQGAQYGYTF.

This clone was seen many times. The genes are TRBV29-1 and TRBJ1-5; D is ambiguous. The CDR3 covers 12 residues. Germline V gene lookup returns CDR1 SQVTM and CDR2 ANQGSEA. V was trimmed by 4 bases and J by 9 bases, leaving 13 bases between them. The CDR3 here is CSVAGSQGPQHF. DNA of the CDR3: TGCAGCGTTGCGGGGTCCCAAGGGCCCCAGCATTTT.